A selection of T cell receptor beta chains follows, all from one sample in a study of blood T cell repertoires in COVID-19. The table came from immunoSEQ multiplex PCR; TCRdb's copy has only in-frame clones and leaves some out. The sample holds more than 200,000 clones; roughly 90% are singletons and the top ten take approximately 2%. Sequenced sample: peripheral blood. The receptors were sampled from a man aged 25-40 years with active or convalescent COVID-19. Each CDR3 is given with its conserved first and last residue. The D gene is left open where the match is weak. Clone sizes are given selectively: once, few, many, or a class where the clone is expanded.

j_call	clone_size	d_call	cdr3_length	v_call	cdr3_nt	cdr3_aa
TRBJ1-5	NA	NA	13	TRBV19	TGTGCCAGTAGTTCCGACACCAATCAGCCCCAGCATTTT	CASSSDTNQPQHF
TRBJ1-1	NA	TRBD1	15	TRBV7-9	TGTGCCAGCAGCTTATTGACAGGGAAGAACACTGAAGCTTTCTTT	CASSLLTGKNTEAFF
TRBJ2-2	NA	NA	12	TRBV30	TGTGCCCAGGAGGAGAGCACCGGGGAGCTGTTTTTT	CAQEESTGELFF
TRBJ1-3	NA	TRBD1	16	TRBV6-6	TGTGCCAGCAGGGGATCCCGGGACAGCTCTGGAAACACCATATATTTT	CASRGSRDSSGNTIYF
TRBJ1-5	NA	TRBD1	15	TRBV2	TGTGCCAGCAGTGTGGGACAGGTGGGCAATCAGCCCCAGCATTTT	CASSVGQVGNQPQHF
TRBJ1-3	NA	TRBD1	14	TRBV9	TGTGCCAGCAGCTCGGGACAGGGGTCGGACACCATATATTTT	CASSSGQGSDTIYF
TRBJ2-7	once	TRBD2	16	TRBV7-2	TGTGCCAGCAGCTCCATCTTTAGCGGGGGGGCATACGAGCAGTACTTC	CASSSIFSGGAYEQYF
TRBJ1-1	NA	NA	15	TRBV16	TGTGCCAGCAGCCAATCTATCAGGTTGAACACTGAAGCTTTCTTT	CASSQSIRLNTEAFF
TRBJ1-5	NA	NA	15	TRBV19	TGTGCCAGTAGGCCCCCGGGGAGTGTCAATCAGCCCCAGCATTTT	CASRPPGSVNQPQHF
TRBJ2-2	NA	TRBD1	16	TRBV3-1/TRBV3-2	TGTGCCAGCAGCGACAGGGGACACGCGAACACCGGGGAGCTGTTTTTT	CASSDRGHANTGELFF
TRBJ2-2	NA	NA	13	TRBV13	TGTGCCAGCCCGGGTGCGAACACCGGGGAGCTGTTTTTT	CASPGANTGELFF
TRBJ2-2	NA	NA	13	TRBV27	TGTGCCAGCAGTCCCTTAGGGGCCGGGGAGCTGTTTTTT	CASSPLGAGELFF
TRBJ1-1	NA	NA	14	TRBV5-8	TGTGCCAGCAGCTCCCGGGGGGGGGCCACTGAAGCTTTCTTT	CASSSRGGATEAFF
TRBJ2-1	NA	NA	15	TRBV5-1	TGCGCCAGCAGCTTCGGGGTGGGGTCCTACAATGAGCAGTTCTTC	CASSFGVGSYNEQFF
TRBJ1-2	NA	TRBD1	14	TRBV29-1	TGCAGCGTTGAAGATCTTCAGGGGGCGGCTGGCTACACCTTC	CSVEDLQGAAGYTF
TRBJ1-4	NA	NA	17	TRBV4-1	TGCGCCAGCAGCCAAGAACCAGACTCGGCAACTAATGAAAAACTGTTTTTT	CASSQEPDSATNEKLFF
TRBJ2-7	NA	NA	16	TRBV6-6	TGTGCCAGCAGTTACAACGGGATGGGAGGTACCTACGAGCAGTACTTC	CASSYNGMGGTYEQYF
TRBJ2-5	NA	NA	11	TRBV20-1	TGCAGTGCCGACAGCCAAGAGACCCAGTACTTC	CSADSQETQYF
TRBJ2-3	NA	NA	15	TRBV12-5	TGTGCTAGTGGTGCGGAGGATCCCAGCACAGATACGCAGTATTTT	CASGAEDPSTDTQYF
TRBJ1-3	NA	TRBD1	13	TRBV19	TGTGCCAGTGGAGGGACAGGGTCGCACACCATATATTTT	CASGGTGSHTIYF
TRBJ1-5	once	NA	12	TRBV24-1	TGTGCCACCTGCTGCATGAGTCAGCCCCAGCATTTT	CATCCMSQPQHF
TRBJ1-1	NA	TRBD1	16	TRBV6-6	TGTGCCAGCAGTTATACGACCGGGACAGGGAATACTGAAGCTTTCTTT	CASSYTTGTGNTEAFF
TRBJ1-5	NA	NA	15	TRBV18	TGTGCCAGCTCACCACTTGGAACAGGGTTTCAGCCCCAGCATTTT	CASSPLGTGFQPQHF
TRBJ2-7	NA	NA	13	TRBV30	TGTGCCTGGAGTCCGGGGTTGAACTACGAGCAGTACTTC	CAWSPGLNYEQYF